This TCR beta chain stems from a study of graft-versus-host responses after intestinal transplantation. Repertoires were generated with immunoSEQ multiplex PCR, while TCRdb's copy carries only in-frame clones and drops some. Altogether about 70,000 clones are present, 85% to 95% being singletons, with the ten largest covering over 0.4%. The CDR3 runs 17 residues. On this clone: As yet, its antigen is unknown.

The chain is built from TRBV21-1 and TRBJ1-3. TRBV21-1 is labeled a pseudogene. The TCR originated in a human donor who received an intestinal transplant. The sequencing used unstimulated CD8+ T cells sorted from spleen or lymph node cells, collected before intestinal transplant. DNA for the CDR3: TGTGCCAGCAGCAAAGTCCAAGCCAAGCCCATAGGAAACACCATATATTTT. Its protein is CASSKVQAKPIGNTIYF.